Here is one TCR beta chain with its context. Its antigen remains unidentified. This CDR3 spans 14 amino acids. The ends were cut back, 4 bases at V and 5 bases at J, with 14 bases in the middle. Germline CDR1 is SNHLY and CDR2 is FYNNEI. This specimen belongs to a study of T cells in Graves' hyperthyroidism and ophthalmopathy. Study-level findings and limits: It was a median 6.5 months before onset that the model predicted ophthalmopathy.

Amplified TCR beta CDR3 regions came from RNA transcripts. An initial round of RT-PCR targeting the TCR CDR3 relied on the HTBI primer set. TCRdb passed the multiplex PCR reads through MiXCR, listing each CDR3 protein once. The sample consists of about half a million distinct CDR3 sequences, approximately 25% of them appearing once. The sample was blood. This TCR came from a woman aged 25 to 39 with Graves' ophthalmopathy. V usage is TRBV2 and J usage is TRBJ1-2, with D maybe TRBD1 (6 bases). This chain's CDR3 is CASSGIQGLYGYTF. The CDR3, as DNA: TGTGCCAGCAGTGGGATTCAGGGGTTGTATGGCTACACCTTC.